This T cell receptor (beta chain) is from a study of cytotoxic CD8 clonotypes in ibrutinib-treated CLL. Across the whole study: Of the patients, 11 were relapsed/refractory, under 16 treatment-naive and 17 to 18 IGHV unmutated. The samples contained 255,043 productive templates on average. They also contained an average of approximately 100,000 productive rearrangements. Whole-study findings and limits: On treatment, the uncommon public clonotypes contracted or remained stable.

Depths of 1 in 200,000 to 1 in 1 million T cells were the sequencing target. Libraries were prepared by immunoSEQ multiplex PCR; TCRdb keeps only in-frame clonotypes and omits some of them. The sample includes some 130,000 clones, approximately 90% of them seen just once. CDR1 ENHRY and CDR2 SYGVKD come from the germline V gene. The ends were cut back, 3 bases at V and 9 bases at J, with 15 bases in the middle. The CDR3 is 13 amino acids. Points on this clone: The target antigen is unknown.

The source of this sequence is a human donor with chronic lymphocytic leukemia. The material sequenced was PBMCs, taken after 12 months of ibrutinib treatment. The chain joins TRBV10-3 to TRBJ2-7, with TRBD1 as a possible D gene (5 bases). The CDR3 region has the DNA TGTGCCATCAGTGATACACAGGACCGTCGGCAGTACTTC. Translation gives CAISDTQDRRQYF.